The 23 T cell receptor beta chains presented below share a single source sample, sequenced in a study of patients and donors after allogeneic stem cell transplantation. TCRdb re-called the RT-PCR reads through MiXCR, storing one row per CDR3 protein. This sample carries about 960,000 distinct CDR3 sequences, roughly 18% of them seen once, and the ten largest clones take roughly 6.4%. The sequenced sample was blood, either unsorted or a sorted T cell fraction (not recorded which). Receptors were obtained from a human donor who was either an allogeneic HSCT recipient or a stem cell or donor lymphocyte infusion donor (not recorded which). It is not recorded whose cells these are; they may come from a transplant donor.

This sequence joins TRBV6-1 and TRBJ1-4; D unresolved. From germline, CDR1 is MNHNS and CDR2 SASEGT. V lost 4 bases and J lost 8, with 17 bases in between. The CDR3 sequence is 15 residues long. CDR3 bases: TGTGCCAGCAGTGGTGGACGGGATATAAAGGAAAAACTGTTTTTT. This gives the protein CASSGGRDIKEKLFF.

Comment on this clonotype: At one end the junction does not follow the germline gene, possibly because of a read error. The V call is TRBV4-3, the J call TRBJ1-2; D gene uncertain. Germline V CDR1 and CDR2: LGHNA, YSLEER. This CDR3 is 15 amino acids long. CDR3 bases: TGCGCCAACAGCCAAGAAAAGGGATCCCACTATGGCTACACCTTC. The encoded protein is CANSQEKGSHYGYTF.

This clonotype was counted only a few times. The rearrangement joins TRBV10-3 to TRBJ2-5; 11 bases are shared with TRBD2. V was clipped by 7 bases and J by 5 bases; unmatched bases: 9. CDR1 and CDR2 (germline): ENHRY, SYGVKD. The CDR3 is 15 amino acids. The CDR3 protein is CAIKHGTSGEETQYF. In nucleotides, the CDR3 is TGTGCCATCAAGCACGGGACTAGCGGAGAGGAGACCCAGTACTTC.

Worth noting for this clonotype: A read error may produce the germline difference seen at one junction end. The CDR3 here is CASSLEKSDPNEKLIF. In DNA, the CDR3 is TGCGCCAGCAGCTTGGAGAAATCGGACCCAAATGAAAAACTGATTTTT. This chain uses TRBV5-1 with TRBJ1-4; D uncertain. CDR1 is SGHRS and CDR2 is YFSETQ in the germline V gene. This CDR3 spans 16 amino acids.

In this sample, this clonotype turned up many times. The chain recombines TRBV20-1 with TRBJ2-2, with D hard to call. CDR1 and CDR2 (germline): DFQATT, SNEGSKA (reference sequence). V gave up 0 bases and J gave up 6 bases, with 11 bases separating them. This CDR3 is 14 amino acids long. The CDR3 coding sequence is TGCAGTGCTAGAGATGTTGGGCTTCCCGGGGAGCTGTTTTTT. This encodes CSARDVGLPGELFF.

The chain has TRBV4-2 and TRBJ2-7, with TRBD2 identical over 8 bases. Germline V CDR1 and CDR2: LGHNA, YNFKEQ. This CDR3 comprises 15 residues. V was clipped by 5 bases and J by 5 bases; unmatched bases: 11. Here the CDR3 DNA reads TGTGCCAGCAGCGCCGGGGCTAGCGGGTTTAACGAGCAGTACTTC. It is translated as CASSAGASGFNEQYF.

The chain recombines TRBV12-3 or TRBV12-4 with TRBJ1-3; no reliable D call. There are 13 residues in the CDR3. The ends were cut back, 2 bases at V and 2 bases at J, with 4 bases in the middle. The DNA of the CDR3 is TGTGCCAGCAGTTTAAAAACTGGAAACACCATATATTTT. It is translated as CASSLKTGNTIYF.

The rearrangement uses TRBV24-1 and TRBJ2-1; 9 bases agree with TRBD2. Germline V gene sequence: CDR1 KGHDR, CDR2 SFDVKD. The CDR3 runs 15 residues. V gave up 2 bases and J gave up 6 bases; unmatched junction bases: 4. The CDR3 DNA reads as TGTGCCACCAGTGATTGGGGAGCGGGAGGCAATGAGCAGTTCTTC. Residues: CATSDWGAGGNEQFF.

The CDR3 DNA follows: TGTGCCAGCAGTGAACAGGGGGCTTTCTCCTACGAGCAGTACTTC. It encodes CASSEQGAFSYEQYF. V gene TRBV2 combines with J gene TRBJ2-7; 8 bases are shared with TRBD1. Losses at the gene ends were 2 bases for V and 0 bases for J; bases not matched to a gene: 3. Germline values: CDR1 SNHLY, CDR2 FYNNEI. CDR3 length: 15 amino acids.

The rearrangement links TRBV12-3 or TRBV12-4 to TRBJ2-5; D uncertain. V lost 6 bases and J lost 7, with 6 bases in between. CDR3 length equals 10 residues. This CDR3 reads CASSRGTQYF. The DNA of the CDR3 is TGTGCCAGCAGCCGCGGGACCCAGTACTTC.

V and J are TRBV7-2 and TRBJ2-3, with D possibly TRBD2 on 5 matching bases. The CDR3 spans 15 residues. Germline-derived CDR1 and CDR2 are SGHTA and FQGNSA. Trimming pared 6 bases from V and 4 bases from J, leaving 17 bases between. The chain's CDR3 is CASRLEPGSPDTQYF. CDR3 nucleotides: TGTGCCAGCAGGCTCGAGCCTGGGAGTCCAGATACGCAGTATTTT.

The sample holds a few counts of this clonotype. Relative to the germline gene, one junction end is altered; a read error may explain this. This rearrangement joins TRBV7-8 to TRBJ2-7; TRBD2 matches 9 bases. The CDR3 loop spans 14 amino acids. Germline V gives CDR1 SGHVS, CDR2 FQNEAQ. The CDR3 is CASTLAGAGYEQYF. Written as DNA, the CDR3 is TGTGCCAGCACCTTAGCGGGAGCCGGCTACGAGCAGTACTTC.

This clonotype showed up just a few times. The chain couples TRBV7-8 to TRBJ1-1; possibly TRBD1 for D (5 bases). Trimming removed 7 bases from V and 1 base from J, with 13 bases in between. The CDR3 length is 14 residues. The germline CDR1 and CDR2 sequences are SGHVS and FQNEAQ. CDR3 loop: CASMAGTGNTEAFF. CDR3 nucleotides: TGTGCCAGCATGGCCGGGACGGGGAACACTGAAGCTTTCTTT. Supplemented by reference TRBV7-8 and TRBJ1-1, the full variable domain reads GAGVSQSPRYKVAKRGQDVALRCDPISGHVSLFWYQQALGQGPEFLTYFQNEAQLDKSGLPSDRFFAERPEGSVSTLKIQRTQQEDSAVYLCASMAGTGNTEAFFGQGTRLTVV.

The rearrangement links TRBV20-1 to TRBJ1-2; D gene uncertain. CDR1 and CDR2 from the germline V gene are DFQATT and SNEGSKA (reference sequence). Trimming took off 3 bases at V and 1 base at J, with 9 bases between the two ends. CDR3 length: 13 residues. The CDR3 is CSARPQINYGYTF. The CDR3 bases are TGCAGTGCTAGGCCACAGATTAACTATGGCTACACCTTC.

This clonotype was counted between two and nine times. This chain uses TRBV7-2 with TRBJ1-2; D may be TRBD1 (5 bases). The CDR3 runs 15 residues. Deletions cut 5 bases from V and 8 bases from J, with 21 bases between. Germline assignment: CDR1 SGHTA and CDR2 FQGNSA. CDR3 nucleotides: TGTGCCAGCAGCCATCCCGACAGTTCCCAGGGAGGCTACACCTTC. It codes for CASSHPDSSQGGYTF.

The chain combines TRBV27 with TRBJ1-6, with D perhaps matching TRBD1 (5 bases). Trimming pared 6 bases from V and 3 bases from J, leaving 15 bases between. CDR3 length equals 16 residues. CDR1 MNHEY and CDR2 SMNVEV come from the germline V gene (reference sequence). For the CDR3, the DNA is TGTGCCAGCAGAGCTCCCGTGAGGGGCTATAATTCACCCCTCCACTTT. Amino acids: CASRAPVRGYNSPLHF.

The rearrangement uses TRBV7-9 and TRBJ2-7; 11 bases match TRBD1. The junction had 15 bases not matched to a gene; V was cut back by 4 bases and J by 7 bases. This CDR3 spans 17 amino acids. The germline V gene has CDR1 SEHNR and CDR2 FQNEAQ (reference sequence). This CDR3 reads CASSSPLAGTGGREQYF. In nucleotides, the CDR3 is TGTGCCAGCAGCTCCCCCTTAGCCGGGACAGGGGGAAGGGAGCAGTACTTC.

This clonotype showed up just a few times. V usage is TRBV7-9 and J usage is TRBJ1-5, with TRBD1 identical over 9 bases. After removal of 4 bases from V and 4 bases from J, the junction contained 5 bases not matched to a gene. CDR3 size: 15 residues. Germline values: CDR1 SEHNR, CDR2 FQNEAQ (reference sequence). CDR3: CASSWGQGPNQPQHF. The DNA for the CDR3 is TGTGCCAGCAGCTGGGGACAGGGACCTAATCAGCCCCAGCATTTT.

This clonotype was seen more than once but under ten times. This chain links TRBV4-1 with TRBJ2-2, with TRBD2 as a possible D gene (7 bases). V was cut by 2 bases and J by 6 bases, with 25 bases left in between. The CDR3 runs 19 residues. Germline values: CDR1 MGHRA, CDR2 YSYEKL. CDR3 sequence: CASSQRTALRGRKAGELFF. Here the CDR3 DNA reads TGCGCCAGCAGCCAAAGGACAGCCTTGCGGGGGAGGAAGGCCGGGGAGCTGTTTTTT.

This clonotype came up a few times. The rearrangement joins TRBV11-3 to TRBJ2-5; the D gene is possibly TRBD2 (6 bases). In germline, CDR1 is SGHNT, CDR2 YENEEA. The V gene lost 5 bases and the J gene lost 3 bases, with 13 bases spanning the gap. CDR3 length: 14 amino acids. The CDR3 DNA follows: TGTGCCAGCAGCCCGCGGGGCGGAAAAGAGACCCAGTACTTC. Its translation is CASSPRGGKETQYF.

The V call is TRBV12-3 or TRBV12-4, the J call TRBJ1-4; D gene uncertain. The CDR3 consists of 15 residues. The V gene lost 6 bases and the J gene lost 3 bases, with 14 bases spanning the gap. DNA of the CDR3: TGTGCCAGCAGAGCGGGAAGAGTCTCTAATGAAAAACTGTTTTTT. This sequence encodes CASRAGRVSNEKLFF.

This clonotype has a handful of counts. V is TRBV9 and J is TRBJ2-1, with 13 bases identical to TRBD2. The CDR3 is 14 amino acids. Germline V lookup: CDR1 SGDLS, CDR2 YYNGEE. The V segment lost 1 base and the J segment 10 bases; nucleotides outside the gene matches: 2. CDR3: CASSVRLAGGEQFF. CDR3 in DNA: TGTGCCAGCAGCGTACGACTAGCGGGGGGAGAGCAGTTCTTC.

The chain joins TRBV10-2 to TRBJ1-1; TRBD1 might be the D (5 bases). This CDR3 is 14 amino acids long. V was clipped by 6 bases and J by 0 bases, with 11 bases between them. Germline CDR1 reads WSHSY; CDR2 reads SAAADI. CDR3 in amino acids: CASSPTEMNTEAFF. CDR3 bases: TGCGCCAGCAGCCCGACAGAAATGAACACTGAAGCTTTCTTT.